The 15 T cell receptor beta chains given below trace back to one sample, sequenced in a study of long-term antiretroviral therapy in people with HIV. immunoSEQ v3.0 was run at survey level. Using immunoSEQ multiplex PCR, the repertoire was profiled, and TCRdb retains in-frame clones only, with some absent. This table holds 25,000 to 35,000 clones, approximately 93% found once. The sequencing used unsorted PBMCs, collected 3.1 years after starting antiretroviral therapy. All receptors derive from a young man with HIV.

The genes are TRBV6-1 and TRBJ1-2; no definite D call. V dropped 3 bases and J dropped 7 bases, with 15 bases sitting between them. This CDR3 is 14 amino acids long. CDR1 is MNHNS and CDR2 is SASEGT in the germline V gene. This chain's CDR3 is CASSEGGFSAGYTF. The CDR3 region has the DNA TGTGCCAGCAGTGAGGGAGGGTTTTCGGCTGGCTACACCTTC.

This chain connects TRBV9 to TRBJ2-1; 11 nucleotides align to TRBD2. Germline CDR1 SGDLS, CDR2 YYNGEE. With V trimmed by 4 bases and J by 9 bases, 3 bases remained unmatched. The CDR3 has 13 residues. CDR3 DNA sequence: TGTGCCAGCAGCTATGGACTAGCGGGTGAGCAGTTCTTC. It codes for CASSYGLAGEQFF. The full variable domain, with the rest looked up from reference TRBV9 and TRBJ2-1, is DSGVTQTPKHLITATGQRVTLRCSPRSGDLSVYWYQQSLDQGLQFLIQYYNGEERAKGNILERFSAQQFPDLHSELNLSSLELGDSALYFCASSYGLAGEQFFGPGTRLTVL.

The chain links TRBV7-9 to TRBJ1-4; the D gene is possibly TRBD1 (6 bases). This CDR3 contains 13 residues. The V gene lost 6 bases and the J gene lost 5 bases, with 10 bases spanning the gap. Germline values: CDR1 SEHNR, CDR2 FQNEAQ (reference sequence). CDR3: CASSKGGNEKLFF. DNA for the CDR3: TGTGCCAGCAGTAAAGGGGGGAATGAAAAACTGTTTTTT.

The chain combines TRBV7-6 with TRBJ2-4, with 8 bases matching TRBD1. The CDR3 has 14 amino acids. The trim removed 5 bases at V and 9 bases at J, leaving 9 bases unmatched. Per the germline V gene, CDR1 is SGHVS and CDR2 is FNYEAQ. As DNA, the CDR3 is TGTGCCAGCAGCCGGCTGACAGGGGTGGGCATTCAGTACTTC. Translating it yields CASSRLTGVGIQYF.

This clone was observed a single time. The J gene is TRBJ1-1, the V gene TRBV29-1, with 7 bases that match TRBD1. The CDR3 sequence is 13 residues long. V was pared by 7 bases and J by 6 bases, with 11 bases of the junction left unmatched. In germline, CDR1 is SQVTM, CDR2 ANQGSEA. The CDR3 here is CSALTGLAAEAFF. The CDR3 DNA sequence: TGCAGCGCCCTGACAGGGCTTGCCGCTGAAGCTTTCTTT. Full variable domain (rest looked up from reference TRBV29-1 and TRBJ1-1): SAVISQKPSRDICQRGTSLTIQCQVDSQVTMMFWYRQQPGQSLTLIATANQGSEATYESGFVIDKFPISRPNLTFSTLTVSNMSPEDSSIYLCSALTGLAAEAFFGQGTRLTVV.

The gene calls are TRBV30 and TRBJ1-5, with unresolved D. V was clipped by 2 bases and J by 4 bases, with 6 bases between them. This CDR3 is built from 12 residues. Germline CDR1 GTSNPN, CDR2 SVGIG (reference sequence). CDR3 region: CAWSNPNQPQHF. DNA for the CDR3: TGTGCCTGGAGTAACCCGAATCAGCCCCAGCATTTT. The variable domain in full, completed from reference TRBV30 and TRBJ1-5, reads SQTIHQWPATLVQPVGSPLSLECTVEGTSNPNLYWYRQAAGRGLQLLFYSVGIGQISSEVPQNLSASRPQDRQFILSSKKLLLSDSGFYLCAWSNPNQPQHFGDGTRLSIL.

This clone was counted once. The genes are TRBV29-1 and TRBJ2-1; tentatively, D is TRBD2 (5 bases). The CDR3 totals 14 residues. V lost 3 bases to trimming and J lost 1 base, with 10 bases between them. Germline V lookup: CDR1 SQVTM, CDR2 ANQGSEA. CDR3 nucleotides: TGCAGCGTTGAGACGGACTTTTCCTACAATGAGCAGTTCTTC. This codes for CSVETDFSYNEQFF.

This chain joins TRBV6-5 and TRBJ1-1; no firm D call. The CDR3 is 11 amino acids. The germline V gene has CDR1 MNHEY and CDR2 SVGAGI. V lost 2 bases to trimming and J lost 7 bases, with 5 bases between them. CDR3 protein: CASSYAGEAFF. In DNA form, the CDR3 reads TGTGCCAGCAGTTACGCGGGTGAAGCTTTCTTT.

The chain couples TRBV4-3 to TRBJ2-5; TRBD2 is a possible D gene (6 bases). The CDR3 loop spans 14 amino acids. Looked up from germline, CDR1 is LGHNA and CDR2 is YSLEER. V was cut by 0 bases and J by 5 bases, with 10 bases left in between. CDR3 amino acids: CASSQEGGVETQYF. The CDR3 region has the DNA TGCGCCAGCAGCCAAGAAGGAGGGGTCGAGACCCAGTACTTC.

This chain links TRBV5-1 with TRBJ1-5; D not certain. From germline, CDR1 is SGHRS and CDR2 YFSETQ. Trimming took 0 bases from V and 7 from J, leaving 11 bases between them. The CDR3 extends over 14 amino acids. In DNA form, the CDR3 reads TGCGCCAGCAGCTTGGATGGGGTAGTACAGCCCCAGCATTTT. This gives the protein CASSLDGVVQPQHF.

The V call is TRBV4-3, the J call TRBJ2-2; the D gene is possibly TRBD2 (6 bases). With 1 base removed from V and 0 bases from J, the gap between germline ends came to 6 bases. The germline V gene has CDR1 LGHNA and CDR2 YSLEER. CDR3 length: 15 amino acids. CDR3 DNA: TGCGCCAGCAGCCAAGGCGGGGCGAACACCGGGGAGCTGTTTTTT. This gives the protein CASSQGGANTGELFF.

The rearrangement joins TRBV19 to TRBJ1-1; 11 bases align to TRBD1. The CDR3 consists of 14 residues. J was trimmed by 6 bases and V by 5 bases; bases with no gene match: 5. Germline CDR1 LNHDA, CDR2 SQIVND (reference sequence). The CDR3 protein is CASSSGQGASEAFF. The DNA for the CDR3 is TGTGCCAGTAGTTCTGGACAGGGGGCTTCTGAAGCTTTCTTT.

The chain joins TRBV4-3 to TRBJ1-5; D uncertain. The V gene lost 1 base and the J gene lost 3 bases, with 7 bases spanning the gap. This CDR3 contains 14 residues. Germline assignment: CDR1 LGHNA and CDR2 YSLEER. CDR3 in DNA: TGCGCCAGCAGCCAAGGAAGAGCCAATCAGCCCCAGCATTTT. This translates into CASSQGRANQPQHF.

The chain joins TRBV7-9 to TRBJ1-2; D call uncertain. V gave up 0 bases and J gave up 8 bases, with 25 bases separating them. Germline V gives CDR1 SEHNR, CDR2 FQNEAQ (reference sequence). CDR3 size: 18 residues. The CDR3 coding sequence is TGTGCCAGCAGCTTAGCCGATGCCTCAGGCAGGCCCGACGGGGGCTACACCTTC. Amino acids: CASSLADASGRPDGGYTF. The whole variable domain, remainder taken from reference TRBV7-9 and TRBJ1-2, is DTGVSQNPRHKITKRGQNVTFRCDPISEHNRLYWYRQTLGQGPEFLTYFQNEAQLEKSRLLSDRFSAERPKGSFSTLEIQRTEQGDSAMYLCASSLADASGRPDGGYTFGSGTRLTVV.

The sample holds a few counts of this clone. The gene calls are TRBV7-9 and TRBJ2-7; a weak D match, TRBD1 (6 bases). Germline CDR1 is SEHNR and CDR2 is FQNEAQ (reference sequence). This CDR3 is 13 amino acids long. V was clipped by 6 bases and J by 2 bases, with 11 bases between them. CDR3 sequence: CASSGQPAYEQYF. The CDR3, as DNA: TGTGCCAGCAGTGGACAGCCTGCCTACGAGCAGTACTTC.